The 30 T cell receptor beta chains given below trace back to one sample, sequenced in a study of neurological immune-mediated disorders. MiXCR, applied by TCRdb to the 5' RACE reads, yields one record per CDR3 protein. The sample lists approximately 59,000 distinct CDR3 sequences; approximately 5.1% were seen once. The source material was PBMCs. The origin of the receptors is a human donor with multiple sclerosis. The donor label of this sample is uncertain.

This clonotype was counted many times. The chain recombines TRBV5-1 with TRBJ2-5, with D uncertain. This CDR3 region has 13 residues. The V end was cut by 4 bases, the J end by 3 bases, with 10 bases between. CDR1 SGHRS and CDR2 YFSETQ come from the germline V gene. CDR3 nucleotides: TGCGCCAGCAGCCTGGGATCCGAAGAGACCCAGTACTTC. Translating gives CASSLGSEETQYF.

This clonotype showed up many times. The rearrangement uses TRBV15 and TRBJ1-1; no reliable D call. This CDR3 is built from 15 residues. Trimming removed 3 bases from V and 2 bases from J, with 13 bases in between. Germline V gene lookup returns CDR1 LNHNV and CDR2 YYDKDF (reference sequence). This chain's CDR3 is CATSRAVGSNTEAFF. The CDR3 DNA is TGTGCCACCAGCAGGGCGGTAGGAAGCAACACTGAAGCTTTCTTT.

This clonotype was seen a handful of times. The chain combines TRBV7-6 with TRBJ2-7; D possibly corresponds to TRBD2 (5 bases). The CDR3 contains 14 residues. The V end was cut by 0 bases, the J end by 3 bases, with 9 bases between. Germline V gene sequence: CDR1 SGHVS, CDR2 FNYEAQ. This CDR3 is CASSLAGRLYEQYF. The DNA of the CDR3 is TGTGCCAGCAGCTTAGCGGGGAGACTCTACGAGCAGTACTTC.

This clonotype came up many times. The chain links TRBV10-3 to TRBJ1-1, with D uncertain. The germline gives CDR1 ENHRY, CDR2 SYGVKD. The CDR3 covers 15 residues. V was clipped by 10 bases and J by 2 bases, with 20 bases between them. DNA for the CDR3: TGTGCCACCCAGAGCGGGTACCGAACTAACACTGAAGCTTTCTTT. It translates to CATQSGYRTNTEAFF.

This clonotype occurred many times. The chain links TRBV5-1 to TRBJ2-7, with D possibly TRBD1 on 6 matching bases. CDR3 length equals 14 residues. The V end lost 4 bases, the J end lost 0 bases, and 11 bases lay between the germline ends. Per germline, CDR1 SGHRS and CDR2 YFSETQ. In DNA, the CDR3 is TGCGCCAGCAGCCAAACAGGGCGCTCCTACGAGCAGTACTTC. Translating gives CASSQTGRSYEQYF.

This clonotype came up many times. V and J are TRBV29-1 and TRBJ1-1; the D gene is possibly TRBD1 (5 bases). The CDR3 contains 13 residues. V lost 7 bases to trimming and J lost 1 base, with 13 bases between them. The germline V gene encodes CDR1 SQVTM and CDR2 ANQGSEA. Here the CDR3 DNA reads TGCAGCGCCCGGACAAGCGGGAACACTGAAGCTTTCTTT. It translates to CSARTSGNTEAFF.

The table lists this clonotype with many counts. The rearrangement links TRBV6-6 to TRBJ2-1; D uncertain. CDR3 length equals 13 residues. Germline CDR1 is MNHNY and CDR2 is SVGAGI (reference sequence). V was pared by 4 bases and J by 4 bases, with 8 bases between. CDR3 region: CASSFEQYNEQFF. CDR3 in DNA: TGTGCCAGCAGTTTTGAACAGTACAATGAGCAGTTCTTC.

This clonotype has ten or more counts. J is TRBJ2-7 and V is TRBV5-1; the D call may be TRBD1 or TRBD2 (5 bases each). Between the trimmed V and J ends, which lost 2 bases and 6 bases, there was a span of 9 bases. In germline, CDR1 is SGHRS, CDR2 YFSETQ. CDR3 length equals 12 residues. The chain's CDR3 is CASSFGTSEQYF. CDR3 DNA sequence: TGCGCCAGCAGCTTCGGGACCTCCGAGCAGTACTTC.

This clonotype was found many times. The genes are TRBV9 and TRBJ1-4; D ambiguous. Germline CDR1 reads SGDLS; CDR2 reads YYNGEE. The CDR3 is 14 residues long. The V and J ends lost 0 bases and 0 bases respectively, with 3 bases between them. The CDR3 region has the DNA TGTGCCAGCAGCGTAGGCACAACTAATGAAAAACTGTTTTTT. Its protein is CASSVGTTNEKLFF. Variable domain in full (rest from reference TRBV9 and TRBJ1-4): DSGVTQTPKHLITATGQRVTLRCSPRSGDLSVYWYQQSLDQGLQFLIQYYNGEERAKGNILERFSAQQFPDLHSELNLSSLELGDSALYFCASSVGTTNEKLFFGSGTQLSVL.

The rearrangement uses TRBV13 and TRBJ2-5; 7 nucleotides agree with TRBD2. This CDR3 region has 14 residues. Looked up from germline, CDR1 is PRHDT and CDR2 is FYEKMQ (reference sequence). Trimming at V came to 3 bases and at J to 2 bases, leaving 3 bases not matched to a gene. The CDR3 sequence is CASSFPAGQETQYF. CDR3 in DNA: TGTGCCAGCAGCTTCCCAGCGGGACAAGAGACCCAGTACTTC.

In its sample, this clonotype was seen many times. For the CDR3, the DNA is TGTGCCAGCAGCCAAGCCCGGATCGGAGGGACCGGGGAGCTGTTTTTT. Protein: CASSQARIGGTGELFF. The chain combines TRBV3-1 with TRBJ2-2; a possible D gene is TRBD2 (6 bases). This CDR3 is built from 16 residues. V was trimmed by 1 base and J by 5 bases, leaving 14 bases between them. Germline lookup yields CDR1 LGHDT and CDR2 YNNKEL (reference sequence).

This clonotype has a count of ten or more. This chain uses TRBV20-1 with TRBJ1-5; 7 nucleotides align to TRBD1. The CDR3 loop spans 14 amino acids. Germline trimming cut 3 bases from V and 10 bases from J; bases unmatched to any gene: 12. Germline lookup yields CDR1 DFQATT and CDR2 SNEGSKA (reference sequence). The CDR3 is CSARGQGVGGPQHF. As DNA, the CDR3 is TGCAGTGCTAGGGGGCAGGGGGTCGGAGGACCCCAGCATTTT.

Ten or more counts support this clonotype. J is TRBJ2-7 and V is TRBV5-1; D may be TRBD2 (6 bases). Germline assignment: CDR1 SGHRS and CDR2 YFSETQ. The CDR3 has 14 amino acids. V gave up 0 bases and J gave up 2 bases, with 9 bases separating them. CDR3 region: CASSLGDFTYEQYF. CDR3 DNA: TGCGCCAGCAGCTTGGGGGACTTCACCTACGAGCAGTACTTC.

This clonotype was found many times. The chain uses TRBV10-2 and TRBJ1-1; D possibly corresponds to TRBD1 (5 bases). This CDR3 spans 12 amino acids. CDR1 WSHSY and CDR2 SAAADI come from the germline V gene. Trimming removed 10 bases at V and 7 bases at J, with 16 bases between. The CDR3 coding sequence is TGCGCCACGGGCAGGGCGTACAGTGAAGCTTTCTTT. Translated, it gives CATGRAYSEAFF.

This clonotype has a count of ten or more. The chain is built from TRBV5-1 and TRBJ2-5; TRBD1 is a possible D gene (6 bases). CDR1 and CDR2 from the germline V gene are SGHRS and YFSETQ. V lost 4 bases to trimming and J lost 4 bases, with 11 bases between them. The CDR3 contains 13 residues. In DNA, the CDR3 is TGCGCCAGCAGCCCTCAGGGGCGAGAGACCCAGTACTTC. Residues: CASSPQGRETQYF.

Of note for this clonotype: This is likely a read error, given that the CDR3 carries no conserved phenylalanine or tryptophan at its end. Because the CDR3's place on the DNA is in doubt, the DNA is left out and the CDR3 is given as listed by TCRdb. The J gene is TRBJ2-1, the V gene TRBV29-1; no DNA check was done on the table's D call, TRBD2. The CDR3 length equals 13 residues, ends included. Germline lookup yields CDR1 SQVTM and CDR2 ANQGSEA. CDR3 in amino acids: CSVIALVNNEEIL.

The table lists this clonotype with many counts. The V gene is TRBV5-1, the J gene TRBJ1-1, with TRBD1 as a possible D gene (6 bases). The CDR3 extends over 13 amino acids. Trimming left V 6 bases short and J 6 bases short, with 15 bases between. From germline, CDR1 is SGHRS and CDR2 YFSETQ. The CDR3 sequence: CASNLGGSAEAFF. DNA of the CDR3: TGCGCCAGCAACTTAGGGGGTTCAGCTGAAGCTTTCTTT.

This clonotype was detected many times. The rearrangement joins TRBV4-1 to TRBJ1-3; no definite D call. V lost 0 bases, J lost 0 bases, and 9 bases lay in between. CDR3 length: 16 residues. CDR1 MGHRA and CDR2 YSYEKL come from the germline V gene. This CDR3 reads CASSQDALNSGNTIYF. In DNA form, the CDR3 reads TGCGCCAGCAGCCAAGATGCCTTGAACTCTGGAAACACCATATATTTT.

This clonotype has at least ten counts. V gene TRBV15 combines with J gene TRBJ1-5; D call uncertain. From germline, CDR1 is LNHNV and CDR2 YYDKDF (reference sequence). CDR3 length: 14 amino acids. V dropped 3 bases and J dropped 3 bases, with 9 bases sitting between them. The CDR3 DNA reads as TGTGCCACCAGCAGGGACGGCAACAATCAGCCCCAGCATTTT. Its protein is CATSRDGNNQPQHF.

This clonotype was recorded many times. The chain joins TRBV10-3 to TRBJ1-2; 8 nucleotides agree with TRBD1. Looked up from germline, CDR1 is ENHRY and CDR2 is SYGVKD. The CDR3 totals 14 residues. After removal of 3 bases from V and 8 bases from J, the junction contained 8 bases not matched to a gene. CDR3 coding DNA: TGTGCCATCAGTGATCTTCAGGGGGCGCGAGGCTACACCTTC. Protein sequence: CAISDLQGARGYTF.

Ten or more counts support this clonotype. The chain joins TRBV7-8 to TRBJ1-3, with D possibly being TRBD1 (5 bases). From germline, CDR1 is SGHVS and CDR2 FQNEAQ. V gave up 5 bases and J gave up 4 bases, with 18 bases separating them. The CDR3 sequence is 16 residues long. The CDR3 loop is CASSPLDGGGGNTIYF. The CDR3 region has the DNA TGTGCCAGCAGCCCCCTTGACGGGGGAGGGGGAAACACCATATATTTT.

This clonotype was counted many times. This chain joins TRBV20-1 and TRBJ1-5; 9 nucleotides match TRBD1. This CDR3 has 16 amino acids. The junction had 7 bases not matched to a gene; V was cut back by 0 bases and J by 4 bases. CDR1 is DFQATT and CDR2 is SNEGSKA in the germline V gene (reference sequence). This CDR3 reads CSARDGGQGWNQPQHF. CDR3 coding DNA: TGCAGTGCTAGAGATGGGGGACAGGGATGGAATCAGCCCCAGCATTTT.

This clonotype was observed many times. V and J are TRBV29-1 and TRBJ1-5, with 9 bases aligning to TRBD1. From germline, CDR1 is SQVTM and CDR2 ANQGSEA. The CDR3 is made up of 14 amino acids. V was clipped by 6 bases and J by 5 bases; unmatched bases: 8. The CDR3 DNA reads as TGCAGCGTCCTCCAGGACAGGGGAGATCAGCCCCAGCATTTT. It encodes CSVLQDRGDQPQHF.

This clonotype was found many times. The rearrangement uses TRBV10-3 and TRBJ2-1, with 11 bases that match TRBD2. J was trimmed by 5 bases and V by 2 bases; bases with no gene match: 8. CDR3 length equals 17 residues. From germline, CDR1 is ENHRY and CDR2 SYGVKD. CDR3 sequence reads: CAISERGGLAGNNEQFF. CDR3 nucleotide sequence: TGTGCCATCAGTGAGCGAGGTGGACTAGCGGGCAACAATGAGCAGTTCTTC.

The table lists this clonotype with many counts. The rearrangement joins TRBV9 to TRBJ2-3, with TRBD2 matching over 7 bases. V was pared by 0 bases and J by 3 bases, with 7 bases of the junction left unmatched. From germline, CDR1 is SGDLS and CDR2 YYNGEE. The CDR3 is 16 residues long. The CDR3 coding sequence is TGTGCCAGCAGCGTAGGAGACTTGCGGGGGACAGATACGCAGTATTTT. It is translated as CASSVGDLRGTDTQYF.

There are many counts of this clonotype. The chain joins TRBV7-2 to TRBJ1-2, with a weak D call TRBD1 (6 bases). The CDR3 is 13 residues long. V was pared by 3 bases and J by 2 bases, with 7 bases between. The germline V gene encodes CDR1 SGHTA and CDR2 FQGNSA. The CDR3 is CASSLGHNYGYTF. The CDR3 DNA reads TGTGCCAGCAGCTTGGGACACAACTATGGCTACACCTTC.

This clonotype has ten or more counts. The gene calls are TRBV7-9 and TRBJ1-2, with 8 bases that match TRBD1. J gave up 3 bases and V 5 bases, and 11 bases lay outside the gene matches. The CDR3 runs to 16 residues. The germline CDR1 and CDR2 sequences are SEHNR and FQNEAQ (reference sequence). DNA for the CDR3: TGTGCCAGCAGCATCGGACAGGGACTTTTTGACTATGGCTACACCTTC. Protein product: CASSIGQGLFDYGYTF.

This clonotype was seen ten or more times. This CDR3 reads CASSTGRGRGYTF. The CDR3 DNA sequence: TGTGCCAGCAGTACCGGTCGGGGTCGGGGCTACACCTTC. The genes are TRBV27 and TRBJ1-2, with D hard to call. V was cut by 5 bases and J by 8 bases, with 15 bases left in between. There are 13 residues in the CDR3. Germline CDR1 and CDR2: MNHEY and SMNVEV (reference sequence).

This clonotype was detected ten times or more. The V and J genes are TRBV10-3 and TRBJ2-2, with a weak D call TRBD2 (5 bases). The CDR3 is 16 residues long. V was clipped by 7 bases and J by 6 bases, with 21 bases between them. The germline CDR1 and CDR2 sequences are ENHRY and SYGVKD. The CDR3 coding sequence is TGTGCCATCAATTTGGGCGCCGCCGAGGAGGCCGGGGAGCTGTTTTTT. As protein: CAINLGAAEEAGELFF.

This clonotype was detected ten times or more. The chain has TRBV12-3 or TRBV12-4 and TRBJ2-7, with a weak D call TRBD2 (7 bases). The CDR3 sequence is 13 residues long. V was clipped by 7 bases and J by 5 bases, with 15 bases between them. For the CDR3, the DNA is TGTGCCAGCACCCCGGGGGGCCTGGACGAGCAGTACTTC. Residues: CASTPGGLDEQYF.